The sequence of this TCR beta chain was determined in a study of cytomegalovirus exposure and HLA in healthy donors. Study-wide background: Approximately 190 million T cells yielded 100 million or so unique TCR beta sequences in earlier analysis. Within the Caucasian-associated ancestry cluster were roughly 79% of the 398 genotyped donors. Findings and limits, study-wide: For most TCR beta V segments, an earlier analysis put the productive rate at about 90% or about 30% of the time. Immune exposure information comprised only CMV serostatus.

Notes on this clone: The antigen remains undetermined.

The PCR had 60 Vbeta and 13 Jbeta primers. Sequencing used immunoSEQ multiplex PCR; TCRdb keeps in-frame clones, though not all of them. The sample records roughly 110,000 clones, roughly 80% being singletons. The V segment lost 1 base and the J segment 9 bases; nucleotides outside the gene matches: 7. Germline CDR1 is GTSNPN and CDR2 is SVGIG (reference sequence). This CDR3 comprises 14 residues. The source is a woman in her 30s in good health and CMV-seropositive. The sequenced material came from PBMCs. The genes are TRBV30 and TRBJ2-1, with 9 positions matching TRBD2. As DNA, the CDR3 is TGTGCCTGGAGTGCGACTAGCGGTTTGGGTGAGCAGTTCTTC. Protein product: CAWSATSGLGEQFF.